These 4 T cell receptor beta chains share one sample of origin, sequenced in a study of T cell repertoires in cytomegalovirus infection. TCRdb used MiXCR to reprocess the reads, holding one entry per CDR3 protein. The data contain fewer than 550,000 distinct CDR3 sequences, 26% of them singletons. The sample consisted of PBMCs. Source of these receptors: a human donor in good health (CMV status not recorded). Some clones in this sample may be carry-over from other donors' samples.

This clonotype occurred many times. The J gene is TRBJ1-1, the V gene TRBV12-3 or TRBV12-4, with D perhaps matching TRBD1 (5 bases). Trimming stripped 1 base from V and 8 bases from J, with 8 bases between. The CDR3 is 12 residues long. CDR3 DNA: TGTGCCAGCAGTTTAGTGGCAGGGGAAGCTTTCTTT. Protein product: CASSLVAGEAFF.

There are a few counts of this clonotype. The J gene is TRBJ2-3, the V gene TRBV4-3; 11 bases match TRBD2. J gave up 3 bases and V 1 base, and 6 bases lay outside the gene matches. CDR1 and CDR2 (germline): LGHNA, YSLEER. This CDR3 has 17 residues. The CDR3 DNA follows: TGCGCCAGCAGCCAAGCCCTAGCGGGAGGATTGACAGATACGCAGTATTTT. Translation gives CASSQALAGGLTDTQYF.

The rearrangement uses TRBV19 and TRBJ2-6, with D uncertain. V was pared by 3 bases and J by 2 bases, with 14 bases between. The germline V gene encodes CDR1 LNHDA and CDR2 SQIVND (reference sequence). The CDR3 consists of 17 residues. Here the CDR3 reads CASSIGRLTAGANVLTF. CDR3 in DNA: TGTGCCAGTAGTATTGGCCGGCTTACAGCTGGGGCCAACGTCCTGACTTTC.

There are a few counts of this clonotype. The rearrangement uses TRBV11-2 and TRBJ2-5, with TRBD2 matching over 7 bases. V was pared by 5 bases and J by 1 base, with 4 bases of the junction left unmatched. The CDR3 runs 14 residues. Germline loops: CDR1 SGHAT, CDR2 FQNNGV. Written as DNA, the CDR3 is TGTGCCAGCAGCGACAGACTAGCCCAAGAGACCCAGTACTTC. This translates into CASSDRLAQETQYF.